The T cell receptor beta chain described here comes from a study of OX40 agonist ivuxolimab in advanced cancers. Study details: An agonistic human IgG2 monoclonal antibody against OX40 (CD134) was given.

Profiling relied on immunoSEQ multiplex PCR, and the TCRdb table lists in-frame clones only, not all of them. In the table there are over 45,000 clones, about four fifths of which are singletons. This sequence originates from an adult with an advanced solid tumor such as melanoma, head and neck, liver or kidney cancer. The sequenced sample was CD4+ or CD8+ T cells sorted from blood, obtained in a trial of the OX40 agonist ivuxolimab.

The CDR3 region is CASSRAGLAGTDTQYF. CDR3 in DNA: TGTGCCAGCAGTCGGGCGGGACTAGCGGGCACAGATACGCAGTATTTT. The gene calls are TRBV27 and TRBJ2-3, with TRBD2 matching over 11 bases. CDR1 is MNHEY and CDR2 is SMNVEV in the germline V gene (reference sequence). The CDR3 extends over 16 amino acids. The V gene end was trimmed by 5 bases and the J gene end by 1 base; junction bases not matched to a gene: 5.